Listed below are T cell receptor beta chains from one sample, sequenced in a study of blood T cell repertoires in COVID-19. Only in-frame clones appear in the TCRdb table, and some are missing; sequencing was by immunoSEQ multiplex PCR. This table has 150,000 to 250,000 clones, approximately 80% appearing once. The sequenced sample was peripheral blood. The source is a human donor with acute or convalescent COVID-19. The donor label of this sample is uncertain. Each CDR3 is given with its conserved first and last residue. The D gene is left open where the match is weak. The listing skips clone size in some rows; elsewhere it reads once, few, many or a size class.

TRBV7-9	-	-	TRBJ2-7	CASSPRSSPYEQYF	TGTGCCAGCAGCCCGCGGTCTAGCCCCTACGAGCAGTACTTC
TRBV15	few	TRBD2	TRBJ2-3	CATSRDTSVSADTQYF	TGTGCCACCAGCAGAGATACTAGCGTTAGCGCAGATACGCAGTATTTT
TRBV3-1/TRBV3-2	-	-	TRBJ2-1	CASSPVGGSYNEQFF	TGTGCCAGCAGTCCGGTGGGGGGATCCTACAATGAGCAGTTCTTC
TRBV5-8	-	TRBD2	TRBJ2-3	CASSFILAGGADTQYF	TGTGCCAGCAGCTTCATTCTAGCGGGGGGAGCGGATACGCAGTATTTT
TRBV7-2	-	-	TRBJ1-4	CASSLRYATNEKLFF	TGTGCCAGCAGCTTGCGCTATGCAACTAATGAAAAACTGTTTTTT
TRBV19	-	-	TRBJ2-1	CASSMLALVEQFF	TGTGCCAGTAGTATGCTGGCTCTTGTGGAGCAGTTCTTC
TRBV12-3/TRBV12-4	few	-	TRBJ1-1	CASSLRDTEAFF	TGTGCCAGCAGTTTACGGGACACTGAAGCTTTCTTT
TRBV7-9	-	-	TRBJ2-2	CASSDGGGRTGELFF	TGTGCCAGCAGCGACGGAGGAGGACGCACCGGGGAGCTGTTTTTT
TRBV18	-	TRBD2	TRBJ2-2	CASSPGLAGPNTGELFF	TGTGCCAGCTCACCGGGGCTAGCGGGACCGAACACCGGGGAGCTGTTTTTT
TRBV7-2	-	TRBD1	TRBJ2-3	CASSSRTGSTDTQYF	TGTGCCAGCAGCTCCAGGACAGGGAGCACAGATACGCAGTATTTT
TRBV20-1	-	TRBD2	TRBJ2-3	CSASLPGGPGTDTQYF	TGCAGTGCTAGTCTCCCGGGAGGGCCCGGCACAGATACGCAGTATTTT
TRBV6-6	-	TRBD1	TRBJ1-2	CASRNRGPGYGYTF	TGTGCCAGCAGAAACAGGGGGCCGGGCTATGGCTACACCTTC
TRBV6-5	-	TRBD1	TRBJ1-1	CASSYPTRGQKIAFF	TGTGCCAGCAGTTACCCAACAAGGGGGCAGAAGATTGCTTTCTTT
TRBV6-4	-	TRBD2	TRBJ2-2	CASSLIAGGTGELFF	TGTGCCAGCAGCCTCATAGCGGGAGGAACCGGGGAGCTGTTTTTT
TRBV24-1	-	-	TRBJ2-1	CATERADAYNEQFF	TGTGCCACCGAGCGGGCGGACGCCTACAATGAGCAGTTCTTC
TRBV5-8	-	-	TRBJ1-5	CASSRPDRMNQPQHF	TGTGCCAGCAGCCGCCCAGACAGGATGAATCAGCCCCAGCATTTT
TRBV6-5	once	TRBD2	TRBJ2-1	CASSYASGRNEQFF	TGTGCCAGCAGTTACGCTAGCGGGAGAAATGAGCAGTTCTTC
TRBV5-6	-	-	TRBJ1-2	CASSLQGNYGYTF	TGTGCCAGCAGCTTACAGGGTAACTATGGCTACACCTTC
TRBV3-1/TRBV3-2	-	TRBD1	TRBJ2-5	CASSRLDRVEEETQYF	TGTGCCAGCAGCCGACTTGACAGGGTCGAAGAAGAGACCCAGTACTTC
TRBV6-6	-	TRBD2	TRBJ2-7	CASSYGTSRYEQYF	TGTGCCAGCAGTTACGGGACTAGCCGGTACGAGCAGTACTTC
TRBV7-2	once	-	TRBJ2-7	CASSASTYEQYF	TGTGCCAGCAGCGCCTCGACTTACGAGCAGTACTTC
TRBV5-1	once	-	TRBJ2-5	CASSLVPTRGETQYF	TGCGCCAGCAGCTTGGTACCAACTCGGGGGGAGACCCAGTACTTC
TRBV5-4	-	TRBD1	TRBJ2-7	CASSFQGAYEQYF	TGTGCCAGCAGCTTTCAGGGGGCCTACGAGCAGTACTTC
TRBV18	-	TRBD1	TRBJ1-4	CASSPGQGVNEKLFF	TGTGCCAGCTCACCGGGACAGGGGGTTAATGAAAAACTGTTTTTT
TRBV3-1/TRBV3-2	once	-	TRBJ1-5	CASSQDRDQPQHF	TGTGCCAGCAGCCAAGATCGGGATCAGCCCCAGCATTTT
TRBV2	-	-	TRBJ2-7	CASSVQYEQYF	TGTGCCAGCAGTGTACAATACGAGCAGTACTTC
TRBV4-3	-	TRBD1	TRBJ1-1	CASSQALPGQGNTEAFF	TGCGCCAGCAGCCAAGCCTTACCGGGACAGGGGAACACTGAAGCTTTCTTT
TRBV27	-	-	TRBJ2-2	CASRTQGWTGELFF	TGTGCCAGCAGGACACAGGGTTGGACCGGGGAGCTGTTTTTT
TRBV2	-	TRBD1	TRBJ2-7	CASKADRGNYEQYF	TGTGCCAGCAAAGCGGACAGGGGGAACTACGAGCAGTACTTC
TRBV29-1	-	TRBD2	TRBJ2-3	CSVGTSGSTDTQYF	TGCAGCGTGGGGACTAGCGGTAGCACAGATACGCAGTATTTT
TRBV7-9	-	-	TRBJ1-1	CASSQGSTEAFF	TGTGCCAGCAGCCAGGGGTCAACGGAGGCTTTCTTT
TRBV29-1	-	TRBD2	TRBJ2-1	CSVRLGLAGAYEQFF	TGCAGCGTTCGCCTTGGACTAGCGGGAGCATATGAGCAGTTCTTC
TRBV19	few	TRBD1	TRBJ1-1	CASSVPQGPAFF	TGTGCCAGTAGTGTCCCACAGGGGCCAGCTTTCTTT
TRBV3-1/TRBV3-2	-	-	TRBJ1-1	CASSQDRLRGKAFF	TGTGCCAGCAGCCAAGATCGGCTCAGGGGAAAAGCTTTCTTT
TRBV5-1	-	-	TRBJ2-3	CASRIGADTQYF	TGCGCCAGCAGGATCGGAGCAGATACGCAGTATTTT
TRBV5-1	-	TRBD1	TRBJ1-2	CASTKPGQDNYGYTF	TGCGCCAGCACAAAACCGGGACAGGACAACTATGGCTACACCTTC
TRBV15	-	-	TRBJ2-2	CATSRDWTQGATGELFF	TGTGCCACCAGCAGAGATTGGACACAGGGCGCCACCGGGGAGCTGTTTTTT
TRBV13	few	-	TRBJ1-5	CASSPRRPRRVHQPQHF	TGTGCCAGCAGCCCCCGTCGACCGCGCAGGGTGCATCAGCCCCAGCATTTT
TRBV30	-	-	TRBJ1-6	CAWSVWGSGGNSPLHF	TGTGCCTGGAGTGTATGGGGCTCCGGGGGTAATTCACCCCTCCACTTT
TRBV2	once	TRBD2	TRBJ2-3	CASSSRLAGGTDTQYF	TGTGCCAGCAGCAGCAGACTAGCGGGAGGGACAGATACGCAGTATTTT
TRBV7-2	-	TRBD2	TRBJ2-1	CASSGGPLAGANEQFF	TGTGCCAGCAGCGGAGGGCCACTAGCGGGAGCCAATGAGCAGTTCTTC
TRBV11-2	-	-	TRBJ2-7	CASRSPSGGYEQYF	TGTGCCAGCAGGAGTCCCTCCGGGGGCTACGAGCAGTACTTC
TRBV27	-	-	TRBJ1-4	CASSLTSGGWEKLFF	TGTGCCAGCAGTTTAACCTCTGGAGGGTGGGAAAAACTGTTTTTT
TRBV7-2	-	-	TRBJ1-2	CASSLGGAGWGYTF	TGTGCCAGCAGCTTAGGGGGTGCAGGGTGGGGCTACACCTTC
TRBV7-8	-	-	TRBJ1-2	CASSLGGGYGYGYTF	TGTGCCAGCAGCTTAGGCGGAGGGTATGGCTATGGCTACACCTTC
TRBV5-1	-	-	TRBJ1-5	CASSSGGSNQPQHF	TGCGCCAGCAGTTCCGGCGGGAGCAATCAGCCCCAGCATTTT
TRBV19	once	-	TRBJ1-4	CASRVRGQEKLFF	TGTGCCAGTAGGGTCAGGGGTCAAGAAAAACTGTTTTTT
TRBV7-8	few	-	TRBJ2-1	CASSFLRGVFYNEQFF	TGTGCCAGCAGCTTCCTGCGGGGAGTATTTTACAATGAGCAGTTCTTC
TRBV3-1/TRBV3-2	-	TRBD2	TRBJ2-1	CASSQDRPSGNYNEQFF	TGTGCCAGCAGCCAAGATAGGCCTAGCGGGAATTACAATGAGCAGTTCTTC
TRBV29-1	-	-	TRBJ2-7	CSVGFRGDYEQYF	TGCAGCGTTGGGTTCAGGGGGGATTACGAGCAGTACTTC